This TCR beta chain was sequenced during a study of control samples from healthy donors and cancer patients. Per the germline V gene, CDR1 is SEHNR and CDR2 is FQNEAQ (reference sequence). V was pared by 1 base and J by 3 bases, with 12 bases between. The CDR3 runs 15 residues. Using immunoSEQ multiplex PCR, the repertoire was profiled, and TCRdb retains in-frame clones only, with some absent. Of approximately 130,000 clones in the sample, around 87% were seen once. Material: blood. This chain connects TRBV7-9 to TRBJ2-5; D unclear. The TCR originated in a man aged 40-55 years in good health. In DNA, the CDR3 is TGTGCCAGCAGCTTAGGTGGTCAGATCAAAGAGACCCAGTACTTC. It specifies CASSLGGQIKETQYF.